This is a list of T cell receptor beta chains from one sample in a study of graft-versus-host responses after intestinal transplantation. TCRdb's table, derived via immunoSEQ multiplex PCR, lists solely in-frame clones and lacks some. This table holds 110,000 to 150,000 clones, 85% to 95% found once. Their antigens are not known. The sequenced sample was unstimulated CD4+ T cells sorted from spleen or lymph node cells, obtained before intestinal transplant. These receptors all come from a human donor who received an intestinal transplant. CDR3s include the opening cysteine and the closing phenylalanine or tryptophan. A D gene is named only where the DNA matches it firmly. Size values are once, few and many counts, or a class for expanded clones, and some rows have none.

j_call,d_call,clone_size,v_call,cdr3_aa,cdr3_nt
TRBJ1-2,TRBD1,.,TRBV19,CASHPGQGAFDGYTF,TGTGCCAGCCATCCGGGACAGGGGGCTTTTGATGGCTACACCTTC
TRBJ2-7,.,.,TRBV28,CASSSISPYEQYF,TGTGCCAGCAGTTCCATCAGCCCGTACGAGCAGTACTTC
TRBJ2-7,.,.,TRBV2,CASRETGDYEQYF,TGTGCCAGCAGGGAGACAGGCGACTACGAGCAGTACTTC
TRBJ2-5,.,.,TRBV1,CTSSPDRGETQYF,TGCACCAGCAGTCCTGACAGGGGAGAGACCCAGTACTTC
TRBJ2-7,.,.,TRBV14,CASSQVSGWGSYEQYF,TGTGCCAGCAGCCAAGTCTCAGGATGGGGTTCCTACGAGCAGTACTTC
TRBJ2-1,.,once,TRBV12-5,CASGLGSYNEQFF,TGTGCTAGTGGTTTAGGCTCCTACAATGAGCAGTTCTTC
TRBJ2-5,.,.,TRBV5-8,CASSLVGGQETQYF,TGTGCCAGCAGCTTGGTCGGAGGCCAAGAGACCCAGTACTTC
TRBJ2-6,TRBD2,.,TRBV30,CACSLLAGGPGANVLTF,TGTGCCTGTTCCCTACTAGCGGGAGGGCCTGGGGCCAACGTCCTGACTTTC
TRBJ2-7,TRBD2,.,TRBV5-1,CASSPGLAGANEQYF,TGCGCCAGCAGCCCGGGACTAGCGGGAGCTAATGAGCAGTACTTC
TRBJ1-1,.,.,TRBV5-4,CASSFFGRDGTEAFF,TGTGCCAGCAGCTTTTTCGGCAGGGACGGGACTGAAGCTTTCTTT
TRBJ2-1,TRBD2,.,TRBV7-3,CASSLLGLAGGFDNEQFF,TGTGCCAGCAGCTTATTGGGACTAGCGGGAGGGTTTGACAATGAGCAGTTCTTC
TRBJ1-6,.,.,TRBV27,CASSIGDSPLHF,TGTGCCAGCAGTATAGGCGACTCACCCCTCCACTTT
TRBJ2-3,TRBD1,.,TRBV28,CASSLLGQGGDTQYF,TGTGCCAGCAGTTTATTGGGACAGGGAGGAGATACGCAGTATTTT
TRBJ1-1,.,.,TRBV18,CASSLPMNTEAFF,TGTGCCAGCTCACTACCGATGAACACTGAAGCTTTCTTT
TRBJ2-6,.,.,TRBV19,CASSQVSGANVLTF,TGTGCCAGTAGTCAGGTATCTGGGGCCAACGTCCTGACTTTC
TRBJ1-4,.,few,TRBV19,CASSIEDRNEKLFF,TGTGCCAGTAGTATTGAGGACAGAAATGAAAAACTGTTTTTT
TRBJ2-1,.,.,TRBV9,CASSALTTSSYNEQFF,TGTGCCAGCAGCGCCCTTACGACTAGCTCCTACAATGAGCAGTTCTTC
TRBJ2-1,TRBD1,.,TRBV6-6,CASSHRPGTGVPEQFF,TGTGCCAGCAGTCACCGTCCCGGGACAGGGGTCCCTGAGCAGTTCTTC
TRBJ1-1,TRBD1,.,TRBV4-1,CASSQGPDRGHTEAFF,TGCGCCAGCAGCCAAGGCCCGGACAGGGGGCATACTGAAGCTTTCTTT
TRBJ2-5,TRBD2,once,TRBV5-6,CASSLGLAGGPNTQETQYF,TGTGCCAGCAGCTTAGGACTAGCGGGAGGGCCCAACACGCAAGAGACCCAGTACTTC
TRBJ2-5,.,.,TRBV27,CASSSTTKTRLPQTQYF,TGTGCCAGCAGTTCTACCACTAAAACGAGGCTTCCACAGACCCAGTACTTC
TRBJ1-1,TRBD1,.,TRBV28,CASGPRQGRAFF,TGTGCCAGCGGACCTCGACAGGGAAGAGCTTTCTTT
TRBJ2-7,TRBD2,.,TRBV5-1,CASNPAGGPSSYEQYF,TGCGCCAGCAATCCGGCGGGAGGGCCCTCGTCATACGAGCAGTACTTC
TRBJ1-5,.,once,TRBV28,CASSLNLINQPQHF,TGTGCCAGCAGTTTGAACCTTATCAATCAGCCCCAGCATTTT
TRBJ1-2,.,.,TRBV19,CASNNRAGDYYGYTF,TGTGCCAGTAATAATAGGGCGGGGGATTACTATGGCTACACCTTC
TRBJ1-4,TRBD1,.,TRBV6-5,CASRGGQGREEKLFF,TGTGCCAGCAGGGGCGGACAGGGTAGAGAAGAAAAACTGTTTTTT
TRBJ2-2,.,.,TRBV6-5,CASSYSRTSPGELFF,TGTGCCAGCAGTTACTCGAGGACATCTCCCGGGGAGCTGTTTTTT
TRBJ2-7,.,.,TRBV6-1,CASIGIYEQYF,TGTGCCAGCATAGGAATTTACGAGCAGTACTTC
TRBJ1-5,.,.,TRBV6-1,CASSVGWQPQHF,TGTGCCAGCAGTGTAGGGTGGCAGCCCCAGCATTTT
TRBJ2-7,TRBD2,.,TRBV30,CAWSEKSGLAAHEQYF,TGTGCCTGGAGTGAAAAAAGCGGACTAGCCGCGCACGAGCAGTACTTC
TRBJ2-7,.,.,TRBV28,CASSLEGYEQYF,TGTGCCAGCAGTTTAGAAGGGTACGAGCAGTACTTC
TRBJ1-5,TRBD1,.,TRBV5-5,CASSLRTGVNQPQHF,TGTGCCAGCAGCTTGAGGACAGGGGTCAATCAGCCCCAGCATTTT
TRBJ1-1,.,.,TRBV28,CASSLRRWRNTEAFF,TGTGCCAGCAGTTTAAGGAGGTGGAGGAACACTGAAGCTTTCTTT
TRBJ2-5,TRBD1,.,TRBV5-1,CASSLALTGAIEETQYF,TGCGCCAGCAGCTTGGCCCTGACAGGGGCAATAGAAGAGACCCAGTACTTC
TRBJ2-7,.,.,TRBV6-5,CASRRISGSYEQYF,TGTGCCAGCAGGCGAATTAGCGGTTCCTACGAGCAGTACTTC
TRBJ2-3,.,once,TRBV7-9,CASSFMGAPTDTQYF,TGTGCCAGCAGCTTCATGGGGGCTCCCACAGATACGCAGTATTTT
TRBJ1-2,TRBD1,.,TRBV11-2,CASSLPGQNYYGYTF,TGTGCCAGCAGCTTACCGGGACAGAACTACTATGGCTACACCTTC
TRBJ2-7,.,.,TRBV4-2,CASSQEFSGGSYEQYF,TGTGCCAGCAGCCAAGAGTTTTCTGGGGGTTCCTACGAGCAGTACTTC
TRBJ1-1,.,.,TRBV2,CASDNTEAFF,TGTGCCAGCGACAACACTGAAGCTTTCTTT
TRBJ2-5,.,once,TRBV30,CAWSVQRLQETQYF,TGTGCCTGGAGTGTACAAAGACTGCAAGAGACCCAGTACTTC
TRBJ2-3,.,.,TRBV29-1,CSVDRGWGDTQYF,TGCAGCGTTGACCGGGGATGGGGGGATACGCAGTATTTT
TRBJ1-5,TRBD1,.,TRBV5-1,CASSPGTGSNQPQHF,TGCGCCAGCAGCCCCGGGACAGGATCAAATCAGCCCCAGCATTTT
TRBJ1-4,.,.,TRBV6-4,CASSDSTRAGDEKLFF,TGTGCCAGCAGTGACTCGACGCGGGCGGGGGATGAAAAACTGTTTTTT